The 23 T cell receptor beta chains given below trace back to one sample, sequenced in a study of blood T cell repertoires in COVID-19. Sequencing used immunoSEQ multiplex PCR; TCRdb keeps in-frame clones, though not all of them. The profile covers 200,000 to 250,000 clones, with under 90% appearing a single time and around 18% taken by the ten largest. Sequenced input: peripheral blood. These receptors were obtained from a woman of 80 years or more with active or convalescent COVID-19.

The rearrangement uses TRBV27 and TRBJ2-1; 7 bases match TRBD1. The J segment lost 9 bases and the V segment lost 6 bases, leaving 17 bases of the junction unmatched. Germline values: CDR1 MNHEY, CDR2 SMNVEV (reference sequence). The CDR3 has 16 residues. The CDR3 nucleotides read TGTGCCAGCAGCCCCATCGGGAATTACAGGGGACGTGAGCAGTTCTTC. Protein product: CASSPIGNYRGREQFF.

The chain carries TRBV4-2 and TRBJ1-3; D possibly corresponds to TRBD1 (6 bases). This CDR3 is 17 amino acids long. CDR1 LGHNA and CDR2 YNFKEQ come from the germline V gene. Deletions cut 0 bases from V and 1 base from J, with 13 bases between. This CDR3 is CASSQDDTGTSGNTIYF. CDR3 nucleotides: TGTGCCAGCAGCCAAGACGATACCGGGACATCTGGAAACACCATATATTTT.

This chain uses TRBV2 with TRBJ2-2, with D maybe TRBD1 (5 bases). Trimming cost V 6 bases and J 5 bases, with 16 bases left between them. This CDR3 is built from 15 residues. Germline V gives CDR1 SNHLY, CDR2 FYNNEI. CDR3 region: CASRAGSLNTGELFF. In DNA, the CDR3 is TGTGCCAGCAGGGCAGGGTCTTTGAATACCGGGGAGCTGTTTTTT.

The chain links TRBV5-1 to TRBJ2-5; 7 bases fit TRBD1. The germline gives CDR1 SGHRS, CDR2 YFSETQ. This CDR3 has 14 residues. After removal of 2 bases from V and 4 bases from J, the junction contained 5 bases not matched to a gene. CDR3 nucleotides: TGCGCCAGCAGCTTTCAAGCAGGGGGAGAGACCCAGTACTTC. Translation: CASSFQAGGETQYF.

This sequence joins TRBV5-6 and TRBJ1-2; 9 bases align to TRBD1. The CDR3 spans 16 residues. V dropped 0 bases and J dropped 13; count of bases not matched to a gene: 16. Per the germline V gene, CDR1 is SGHDT and CDR2 is YYEEEE. The chain's CDR3 is CASSLGQGVQHIPATF. The CDR3 nucleotides are TGTGCCAGCAGCTTGGGACAGGGGGTGCAACATATCCCTGCCACCTTC.

The V call is TRBV12-3 or TRBV12-4, the J call TRBJ2-2, with 7 bases aligning to TRBD2. The CDR3 is 13 residues long. After removal of 4 bases from V and 6 bases from J, the junction contained 2 bases not matched to a gene. Written as DNA, the CDR3 is TGTGCCAGCAGTTCGACTAGCCCCGGGGAGCTGTTTTTT. It specifies CASSSTSPGELFF.

The CDR3, as DNA: TGTGCCATCAGTGAGTCTCGGGACTACTACAATGAGCAGTTCTTC. This sequence encodes CAISESRDYYNEQFF. The chain carries TRBV10-3 and TRBJ2-1; TRBD2 aligns across 7 bases. V lost 0 bases to trimming and J lost 3 bases; unmatched junction nucleotides: 2. Per germline, CDR1 ENHRY and CDR2 SYGVKD. This CDR3 contains 15 residues.

This clone was picked up many times. The V gene is TRBV28, the J gene TRBJ1-5; D is unresolved. V gave up 5 bases and J gave up 0 bases, with 17 bases separating them. Germline V gene lookup returns CDR1 MDHEN and CDR2 SYDVKM. The length of the CDR3 is 17 residues. DNA of the CDR3: TGTGCCAGCAGTCCCCCACCGAGGGTTCGTAGCAATCAGCCCCAGCATTTT. Amino acid sequence: CASSPPPRVRSNQPQHF.

The rearrangement joins TRBV28 to TRBJ2-7, with a tentative D call TRBD2 (5 bases). There are 16 residues in the CDR3. Trimming took 6 bases from V and 2 from J, leaving 20 bases between them. CDR1 MDHEN and CDR2 SYDVKM come from the germline V gene. The CDR3 loop reads CASSLYMGRGTYEQYF. CDR3 nucleotides: TGTGCCAGCAGCCTCTATATGGGCCGGGGTACCTACGAGCAGTACTTC.

This chain joins TRBV2 and TRBJ2-3; maybe TRBD2 (5 bases). The V end lost 7 bases, the J end lost 5 bases, and 19 bases lay between the germline ends. Germline V gene lookup returns CDR1 SNHLY and CDR2 FYNNEI. The CDR3 totals 15 residues. In nucleotides, the CDR3 is TGTGCCAGCAATGCCCGCGGGTTAGACGGAGATACGCAGTATTTT. Translated, it gives CASNARGLDGDTQYF.

The V gene is TRBV5-8, the J gene TRBJ1-3; no clear D gene. The V gene lost 0 bases and the J gene lost 4 bases, with 11 bases spanning the gap. Germline assignment: CDR1 SGHTS and CDR2 YDEGEE. This CDR3 region has 15 residues. The CDR3 bases are TGTGCCAGCAGCTTGGGGAGGGTATACGGAAACACCATATATTTT. Protein: CASSLGRVYGNTIYF.

The J gene is TRBJ2-1, the V gene TRBV15, with TRBD2 matching over 12 bases. The V gene's germline CDR1 is LNHNV and CDR2 YYDKDF (reference sequence). This CDR3 has 19 amino acids. The junction had 6 bases not matched to a gene; V was cut back by 0 bases and J by 0 bases. CDR3 coding DNA: TGTGCCACCAGCAGAGATTTATCTAGCGGGGGGGACTCCTACAATGAGCAGTTCTTC. It is translated as CATSRDLSSGGDSYNEQFF.

CDR3 nucleotides: TGTGCCAGTAGTAAACAGGGGTGGGGAGCCAACACTGAAGCTTTCTTT. This codes for CASSKQGWGANTEAFF. The chain couples TRBV19 to TRBJ1-1; 7 positions match TRBD1. The CDR3 spans 16 residues. Germline V CDR1 and CDR2: LNHDA, SQIVND (reference sequence). With V trimmed by 4 bases and J by 2 bases, 10 bases remained unmatched.

The V call is TRBV6-2 or TRBV6-3, the J call TRBJ2-1; 9 bases are a match to TRBD1. The CDR3 sequence is 14 residues long. V shed 2 bases and J 15 bases; nucleotides not matched to a gene: 11. CDR1 is MNHEY, CDR2 SVGEGT, per germline. CDR3: CASSYTHSGQGRFF. The CDR3 bases are TGTGCCAGCAGTTACACCCATTCGGGACAGGGTCGGTTCTTC.

V gene TRBV25-1 combines with J gene TRBJ1-3, with a weak D call TRBD1 (5 bases). The CDR3 has 16 residues. The germline V gene has CDR1 MGHDK and CDR2 SYGVNS. The ends were cut back, 4 bases at V and 2 bases at J, with 15 bases in the middle. This CDR3 is CASSGRHRFPGNTIYF. The CDR3, as DNA: TGTGCCAGCAGTGGACGACACAGGTTTCCTGGAAACACCATATATTTT.

This clone was found once. V is TRBV19 and J is TRBJ2-3; 15 bases agree with TRBD2. Germline trimming cut 7 bases from V and 2 bases from J; bases unmatched to any gene: 10. The CDR3 spans 18 residues. Germline CDR1 LNHDA, CDR2 SQIVND (reference sequence). Written as DNA, the CDR3 is TGTGCCAGTACCCGAGGACTAGCGGGAGGGCTGGCCACAGATACGCAGTATTTT. It translates to CASTRGLAGGLATDTQYF.

The V gene is TRBV4-3, the J gene TRBJ2-4, with 14 positions matching TRBD2. CDR3 size: 17 residues. CDR1 and CDR2 (germline): LGHNA, YSLEER. The V and J ends lost 1 base and 7 bases, in that order; junction bases with no gene match: 6. The CDR3 is CASSQGTSGGPENIQYF. The CDR3 nucleotides read TGCGCCAGCAGCCAAGGGACTAGCGGGGGGCCCGAGAACATTCAGTACTTC.

The genes are TRBV11-2 and TRBJ2-1; the D gene is possibly TRBD2 (5 bases). Germline values: CDR1 SGHAT, CDR2 FQNNGV. This CDR3 has 14 residues. Trimming stripped 5 bases from V and 7 bases from J, with 15 bases between. CDR3 bases: TGTGCCAGCAGCAAGGCCGGGAATCGGAATGAGCAGTTCTTC. It yields the protein CASSKAGNRNEQFF.

The CDR3 bases are TGTGCCAGCAGCCAGCGACAGGTAGGTCCATATAACGCCCCAGGGGAGACCCAGTACTTC. This encodes CASSQRQVGPYNAPGETQYF. The chain couples TRBV3-1 (or the pseudogene TRBV3-2) to TRBJ2-5; D is perhaps TRBD1 (6 bases). Germline V gene lookup returns CDR1 LGHDT and CDR2 YNNKEL (reference sequence). The CDR3 totals 20 residues. The V and J ends lost 3 bases and 5 bases respectively, with 31 bases between them.

The chain carries TRBV19 and TRBJ2-3, with TRBD2 matching 9 bases. V was clipped by 10 bases and J by 3 bases; unmatched bases: 20. Germline V gene lookup returns CDR1 LNHDA and CDR2 SQIVND (reference sequence). This CDR3 has 18 amino acids. CDR3 amino acids: CATRTISWREGQTDTQYF. The CDR3 region has the DNA TGTGCCACACGAACGATCTCCTGGCGGGAGGGCCAAACAGATACGCAGTATTTT.

The count of this clone is one. The chain carries TRBV7-9 and TRBJ1-6; 10 bases align to TRBD1. The ends lost 5 bases at V and 9 bases at J; junction bases unmatched: 10. CDR1 is SEHNR and CDR2 is FQNEAQ in the germline V gene (reference sequence). The CDR3 loop spans 16 amino acids. The CDR3 DNA is TGTGCCAGCAGCCCCATAGGGGGGACAGGGGTTTCACCCCTCCACTTT. Translated: CASSPIGGTGVSPLHF.

The rearrangement links TRBV5-3 to TRBJ2-7; the D gene is possibly TRBD2 (5 bases). TRBV5-3 is labeled an ORF, and its function is uncertain. Trimming left V 2 bases short and J 6 bases short, with 27 bases between. The length of the CDR3 is 18 residues. In nucleotides, the CDR3 is TGTGCCAGAAGCTTTTATGCCCGGGGTCTCCTCGAGAGTGCCGAGCAGTACTTC. Translating gives CARSFYARGLLESAEQYF.

A note on this clone: Additional DNA sequences in this sample encode the identical CDR3. The V gene is TRBV5-1, the J gene TRBJ2-1; perhaps TRBD1 as D (5 bases). The CDR3 length is 15 residues. The V and J ends lost 0 bases and 3 bases respectively, with 10 bases between them. Germline V CDR1 and CDR2: SGHRS, YFSETQ. The CDR3 sequence: CASSLALQGYNEQFF. The CDR3 coding sequence is TGCGCCAGCAGCTTGGCCTTGCAGGGCTACAATGAGCAGTTCTTC.